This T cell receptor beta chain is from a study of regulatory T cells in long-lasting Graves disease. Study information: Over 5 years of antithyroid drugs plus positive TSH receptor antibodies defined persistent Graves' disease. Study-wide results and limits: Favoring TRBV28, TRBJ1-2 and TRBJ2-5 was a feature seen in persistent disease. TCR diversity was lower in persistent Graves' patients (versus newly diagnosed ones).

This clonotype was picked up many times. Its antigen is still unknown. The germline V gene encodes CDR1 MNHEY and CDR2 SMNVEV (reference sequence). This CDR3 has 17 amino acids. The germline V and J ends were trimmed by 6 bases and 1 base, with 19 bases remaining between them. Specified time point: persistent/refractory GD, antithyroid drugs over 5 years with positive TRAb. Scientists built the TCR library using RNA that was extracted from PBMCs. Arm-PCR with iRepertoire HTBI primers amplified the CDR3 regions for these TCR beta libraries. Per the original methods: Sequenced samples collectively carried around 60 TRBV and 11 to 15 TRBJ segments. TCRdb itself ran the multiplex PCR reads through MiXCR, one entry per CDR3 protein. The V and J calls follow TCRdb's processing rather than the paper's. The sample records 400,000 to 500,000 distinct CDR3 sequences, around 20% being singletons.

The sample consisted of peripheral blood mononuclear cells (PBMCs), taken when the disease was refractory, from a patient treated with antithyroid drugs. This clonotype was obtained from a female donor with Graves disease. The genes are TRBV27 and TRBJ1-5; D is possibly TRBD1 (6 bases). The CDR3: CASRKVGQPLSNQPQHF. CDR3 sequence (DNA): TGTGCCAGCAGAAAGGTCGGACAGCCTTTAAGCAATCAGCCCCAGCATTTT.